This is a list of T cell receptor beta chains from one sample in a study of blood T cells in healthy people across ages. A single record per CDR3 protein comes from TCRdb applying MiXCR to the 5' RACE reads. In the table there are about 1,000,000 distinct CDR3 sequences, less than 50% of which are singletons. The sample comprised blood. The receptors derive from a woman aged 55 to 70 in good health. Both conserved end residues are part of each CDR3. The D gene is left open where the match is weak. Where a row states a size, it is once, few, many or the class of an expanded clone; other rows omit it.

TRBD1	TRBV29-1	TRBJ1-2	few	TGCAGCGTAGAGGACAGGGTCCTCTTGGGCTATGGCTACACCTTC	CSVEDRVLLGYGYTF
-	TRBV12-3/TRBV12-4	TRBJ1-1	-	TGTGCCAGCAGCCGAGGGACGGTTGCTGAAGCTTTCTTT	CASSRGTVAEAFF
-	TRBV15	TRBJ2-1	few	TGTGCCACCAGCAGAGATCTAGGCGTGTCCTACAATGAGCAGTTCTTC	CATSRDLGVSYNEQFF
TRBD1	TRBV5-6	TRBJ1-1	-	TGTGCCAGCAGCCTTGACGGGCCCGGGACAGTGAACACTGAAGCTTTCTTT	CASSLDGPGTVNTEAFF
TRBD1	TRBV7-9	TRBJ1-2	-	TGTGCCAGCAGCTTTCCAGGGGGTTACTATGGCTACACCTTC	CASSFPGGYYGYTF
TRBD1	TRBV29-1	TRBJ1-2	few	TGCAGCGGGGGGACAGGGGTGGACGGCTACACCTTC	CSGGTGVDGYTF
TRBD1	TRBV28	TRBJ2-3	-	TGTGCCAGCAGTTCTAGGGGGACAGGGGTCACAGATACGCAGTATTTT	CASSSRGTGVTDTQYF
-	TRBV5-5	TRBJ2-7	-	TGTGCCAGCAGCTTGGCACAGGGACGCGGTCCTTACAAGCAGTACTTC	CASSLAQGRGPYKQYF
TRBD1	TRBV7-9	TRBJ2-7	few	TGTGCCAGCACCTTCGGGACAGGCTTCTACGAGCAGTACTTC	CASTFGTGFYEQYF
TRBD2	TRBV27	TRBJ2-7	-	TGTGCCAGCAGTCCGTTAGCGGGAGCGGACGAGCAGTACTTC	CASSPLAGADEQYF
-	TRBV9	TRBJ2-7	few	TGTGCCAGCAGCGTAGATGAGGGGGGCTCCCTCCCGCAGTACTTC	CASSVDEGGSLPQYF
-	TRBV10-3	TRBJ2-7	-	TGTGCCATCAGCCCCGGGACATCCTACGAGCAGTACTTC	CAISPGTSYEQYF
TRBD1	TRBV2	TRBJ2-7	few	TGTGCCAGCAGTGGCAGGGGGACCTACGAGCAGTACTTC	CASSGRGTYEQYF
-	TRBV11-3	TRBJ2-1	-	TGTGCCAGCAGCTTTGGGAGTTCTTCGGGGAATGAGCAGTTCTTC	CASSFGSSSGNEQFF
-	TRBV5-1	TRBJ1-2	-	TGCGCCAGCAGCTTGTCTTATGAGCTTAACTATGGCTACACCTTC	CASSLSYELNYGYTF
-	TRBV6-2/TRBV6-3	TRBJ2-1	once	TGTGCCAGCAGGTATAGCGGCCAGGGGGATGAGCAGTTCTTC	CASRYSGQGDEQFF
TRBD2	TRBV20-1	TRBJ2-5	-	TGCAGTGCTAGTGGGGGTACTAGCGGCCAAGAGACCCAGTACTTC	CSASGGTSGQETQYF
-	TRBV5-5	TRBJ2-7	-	TGTGGCAGCAGCTTGGAACATAGATACGAGCAGTACTTC	CGSSLEHRYEQYF
TRBD2	TRBV20-1	TRBJ2-1	few	TGCAGTGCTGGACTAGCGGGAGGGCACAATGAGCAGTTCTTC	CSAGLAGGHNEQFF
TRBD2	TRBV6-5	TRBJ2-5	-	TGTGCCAGCAGATTAGCGGGATTTGCGGAGACCCAGTACTTC	CASRLAGFAETQYF
-	TRBV18	TRBJ1-1	once	TGTGCCAGCTCACCACCGGTACGGACCATGAACACTAAAGCTTTCTTT	CASSPPVRTMNTKAFF
-	TRBV11-1	TRBJ2-6	-	TGTGCCATTCAAGGGGCTGGGGCCAACGTCCTGACTTTC	CAIQGAGANVLTF
-	TRBV20-1	TRBJ2-1	-	TGCAGTCCGAGGTCGACAGCTTACAATGAGCAGTTCTTC	CSPRSTAYNEQFF
-	TRBV20-1	TRBJ2-5	few	TGCAGTGCTAGAACCTACCTTGGGCAGGGGATGGGAGAGACCCAGTACTTC	CSARTYLGQGMGETQYF
-	TRBV20-1	TRBJ2-7	-	TGCAGTGCCCAGGTTAAGGTGGGAGCATACGAGCAGTACTTC	CSAQVKVGAYEQYF
TRBD2	TRBV9	TRBJ2-1	-	TGTGCCAGCGAACTAGCGGGAGGCAATGAGCAGTTCTTC	CASELAGGNEQFF
-	TRBV29-1	TRBJ2-3	-	TGCAGCGTTTATGGGGCAGATACGCAGTATTTT	CSVYGADTQYF
-	TRBV3-1	TRBJ2-5	once	TGTGCCAGCAGCCAAGATCGGGGCCTGCAAGAGACCCAGTACTTC	CASSQDRGLQETQYF
TRBD1	TRBV11-2	TRBJ1-2	-	TGTGCCAGCAGCTTCCGCCCCGGGACAGACCTCTATGGCTACACCTTC	CASSFRPGTDLYGYTF
-	TRBV27	TRBJ2-1	-	TGTGCCAGCAGTGTGGACCTTTACAATGAGCAGTTCTTC	CASSVDLYNEQFF
-	TRBV9	TRBJ2-3	-	TGTGTCAGCAGCCCGCCGACACCGTCAGATACGCAGTATTTT	CVSSPPTPSDTQYF
TRBD1	TRBV28	TRBJ1-1	-	TGTGCCAGCAGTTCGACACGTCCTAGACAGGGTGGTCACGCTTTCTTT	CASSSTRPRQGGHAFF
-	TRBV6-5	TRBJ2-5	-	TGTGCCAGCAGTAGGTGGCAGGACAATGAGCAGTACTTC	CASSRWQDNEQYF
TRBD1	TRBV6-5	TRBJ1-1	once	TGTGCCAGCAGTTATTCGGGGACAGGGGGCGTACTTGAAGCTTTCTTT	CASSYSGTGGVLEAFF
TRBD2	TRBV20-1	TRBJ2-7	few	TGCAGTGCTCCAGAGGGAGGGTTATCCTACGAGCAGTACTTC	CSAPEGGLSYEQYF
-	TRBV27	TRBJ1-5	-	TGTGCCAGCAGTTCAGTAGAGGGATGGCAGCCCCAGCATTTT	CASSSVEGWQPQHF
TRBD2	TRBV7-2	TRBJ2-4	few	TGTGCCAGCAGCGACTCTAGCGGGAGAGACATTCAGTACTTC	CASSDSSGRDIQYF
-	TRBV6-1	TRBJ2-7	-	TGTGCCAGCACCCAAGAACTAGCTACGCTTAGTGAGCAGTACTTC	CASTQELATLSEQYF
TRBD1	TRBV20-1	TRBJ2-4	-	TGCAGTGCTAGGGGACAGGGGCTAAAGGGCCAAAACATTCAGTACTTC	CSARGQGLKGQNIQYF
-	TRBV5-1	TRBJ2-2	few	TGCGCCAGCAGCTTGGTGGACCGGAACACCGGGGAGCTGTTTTTT	CASSLVDRNTGELFF